Included here is one T cell receptor beta chain sequence, with context. Its target is not known. The germline gene is not matched at one end of the junction; a read error may be the cause. The germline gives CDR1 SSHAT, CDR2 FNYEAQ (reference sequence). This CDR3 region has 15 residues. The method was immunoSEQ multiplex PCR; TCRdb's version includes in-frame clones alone and lacks a portion of them. In the table there are roughly 2 million clones, 85% to 95% of which are singletons. The data were obtained in a study of shared clonotypes between healthy human individuals. Study-level findings and limits: Expectations were that clonotype sharing among donors would be affected by sequencing depth. Lower generation probabilities were found for non-shared clonotypes than for those shared by all four donors. Naive subsets generally had larger estimated richness than memory subsets.

The donors, all of them Caucasian adults, lived in Nashville, Tennessee. This receptor was identified in a man younger than 35 in good health. This chain links TRBV7-7 with TRBJ2-5, with TRBD2 as a possible D gene (6 bases). The sample was naive CD4+ T cells sorted from blood. Indicated subset: CD45RA+ positively selected. The CDR3 loop is CASSLLPLGGETQYF. Here the CDR3 DNA reads TGTGCTAGCAGCTTATTACCTCTGGGGGGTGAGACCCAGTACTTC.